Below are 2 T cell receptor beta chains sequenced from a single sample in a study of T cell responses to AZD1222 COVID-19 vaccine. Generated by immunoSEQ multiplex PCR, the TCRdb table keeps only in-frame clones and is missing some. The sample includes 130,000 to 150,000 clones, 75% to 95% of them seen just once. The starting material was peripheral blood, obtained on day 0 of MenACWY control vaccination. These TCRs come from an adult in good health.

The J gene is TRBJ2-7, the V gene TRBV2; D unresolved. Germline CDR1 and CDR2: SNHLY and FYNNEI. V shed 4 bases and J shed 5 bases, with 9 bases lying between them. The CDR3 loop spans 12 amino acids. The CDR3 DNA follows: TGTGCCAGCAGTGGGTGGGGAAACGAGCAGTACTTC. It is translated as CASSGWGNEQYF.

This rearrangement joins TRBV12-3 or TRBV12-4 to TRBJ2-1; TRBD1 matches 7 bases. Trimming at V came to 6 bases and at J to 7 bases, leaving 6 bases not matched to a gene. There are 13 residues in the CDR3. CDR3: CASSRGRGNEQFF. DNA for the CDR3: TGTGCCAGCAGCAGGGGCAGGGGGAATGAGCAGTTCTTC.